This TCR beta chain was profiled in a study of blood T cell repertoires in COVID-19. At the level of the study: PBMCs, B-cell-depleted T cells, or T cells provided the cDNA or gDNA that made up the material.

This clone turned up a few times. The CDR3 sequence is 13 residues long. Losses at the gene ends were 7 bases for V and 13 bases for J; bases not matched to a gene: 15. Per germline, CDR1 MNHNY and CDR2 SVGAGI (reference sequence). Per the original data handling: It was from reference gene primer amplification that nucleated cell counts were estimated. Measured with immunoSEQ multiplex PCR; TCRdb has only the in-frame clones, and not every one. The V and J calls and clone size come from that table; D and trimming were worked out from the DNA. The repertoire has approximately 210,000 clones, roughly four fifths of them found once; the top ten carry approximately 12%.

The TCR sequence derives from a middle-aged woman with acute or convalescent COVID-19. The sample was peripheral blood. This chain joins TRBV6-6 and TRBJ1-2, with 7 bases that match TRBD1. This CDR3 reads CASTPRGQISPTF. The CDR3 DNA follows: TGTGCCAGCACCCCTAGGGGACAGATTTCCCCCACCTTC.